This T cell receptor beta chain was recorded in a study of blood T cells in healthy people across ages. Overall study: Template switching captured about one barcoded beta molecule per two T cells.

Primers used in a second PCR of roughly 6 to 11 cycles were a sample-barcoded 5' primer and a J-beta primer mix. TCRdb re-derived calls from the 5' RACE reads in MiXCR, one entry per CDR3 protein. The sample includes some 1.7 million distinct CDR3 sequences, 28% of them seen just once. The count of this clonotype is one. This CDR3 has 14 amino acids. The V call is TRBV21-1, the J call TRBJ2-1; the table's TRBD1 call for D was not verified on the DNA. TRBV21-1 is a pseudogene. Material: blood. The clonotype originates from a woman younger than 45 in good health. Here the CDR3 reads CATPKSDRDNEQFF. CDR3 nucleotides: TGTGCCACCCCTAAGTCTGACAGAGACAATGAGCAGTTCTTC.